This TCR beta chain derives from a study of cytomegalovirus exposure and HLA in healthy donors. Primers for the PCR totalled 60 Vbeta and 13 Jbeta. TCRdb keeps only in-frame clones here, not all; method: immunoSEQ multiplex PCR. The table shows some 190,000 clones, with approximately 86% occurring only once. Study-wide results and caveats: Information on immune exposure was restricted to one variable (CMV serostatus).

The CDR3 extends over 15 amino acids. Trimming left V 1 base short and J 1 base short, with 9 bases between. From germline, CDR1 is SGHDT and CDR2 YYEEEE. Concerning this clone itself: Antigen: not known.

The source material was PBMCs. The receptor's source is a woman aged 18-35 years in good health and CMV-seronegative. V usage is TRBV5-6 and J usage is TRBJ1-3, with D possibly matching TRBD1 (6 bases). In DNA form, the CDR3 reads TGTGCCAGCAGCTTGAAAGGACAGTCTGGAAACACCATATATTTT. It is translated as CASSLKGQSGNTIYF.